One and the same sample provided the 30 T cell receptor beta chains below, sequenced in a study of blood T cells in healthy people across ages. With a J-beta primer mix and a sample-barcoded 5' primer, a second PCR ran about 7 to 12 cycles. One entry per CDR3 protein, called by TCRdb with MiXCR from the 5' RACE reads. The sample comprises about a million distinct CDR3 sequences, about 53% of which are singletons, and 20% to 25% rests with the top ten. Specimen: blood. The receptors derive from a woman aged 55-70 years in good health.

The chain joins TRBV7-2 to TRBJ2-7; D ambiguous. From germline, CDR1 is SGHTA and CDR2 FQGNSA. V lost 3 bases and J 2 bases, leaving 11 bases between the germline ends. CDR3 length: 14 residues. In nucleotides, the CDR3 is TGTGCCAGCAGCTTGCTAGGGTTTCCCTACGAGCAGTACTTC. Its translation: CASSLLGFPYEQYF.

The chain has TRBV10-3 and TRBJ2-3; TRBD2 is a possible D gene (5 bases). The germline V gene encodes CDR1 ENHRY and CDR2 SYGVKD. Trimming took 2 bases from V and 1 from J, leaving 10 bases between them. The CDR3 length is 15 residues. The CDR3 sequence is CAISEEGWGTDTQYF. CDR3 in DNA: TGTGCCATCAGTGAGGAGGGATGGGGCACAGATACGCAGTATTTT.

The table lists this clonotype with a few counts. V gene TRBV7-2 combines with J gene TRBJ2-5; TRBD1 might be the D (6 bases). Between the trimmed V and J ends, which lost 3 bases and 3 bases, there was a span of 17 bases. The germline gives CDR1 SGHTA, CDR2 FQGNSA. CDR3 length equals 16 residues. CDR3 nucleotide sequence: TGTGCCAGCAGCTTGCCCCCGGGGACATCGGAAGAGACCCAGTACTTC. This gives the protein CASSLPPGTSEETQYF.

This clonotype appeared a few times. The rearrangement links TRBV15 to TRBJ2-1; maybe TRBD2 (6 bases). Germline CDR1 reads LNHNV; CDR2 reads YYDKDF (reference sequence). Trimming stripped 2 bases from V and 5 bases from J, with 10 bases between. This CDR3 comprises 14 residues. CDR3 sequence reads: CATSRKDYHNEQFF. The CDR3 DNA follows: TGTGCCACCAGCAGAAAGGACTACCACAATGAGCAGTTCTTC.

The CDR3 spells CASSARGGRSDEQYF. The CDR3 nucleotides read TGTGCCAGCAGCGCCCGGGGGGGACGGTCTGATGAGCAGTACTTC. This chain uses TRBV9 with TRBJ2-7, with 8 bases aligning to TRBD2. With 3 bases clipped from V and 7 bases from J, the junction kept 12 bases outside the gene matches. Per germline, CDR1 SGDLS and CDR2 YYNGEE. This CDR3 is built from 15 residues. The whole variable domain, filled in from reference TRBV9 and TRBJ2-7, reads DSGVTQTPKHLITATGQRVTLRCSPRSGDLSVYWYQQSLDQGLQFLIQYYNGEERAKGNILERFSAQQFPDLHSELNLSSLELGDSALYFCASSARGGRSDEQYFGPGTRLTVT.

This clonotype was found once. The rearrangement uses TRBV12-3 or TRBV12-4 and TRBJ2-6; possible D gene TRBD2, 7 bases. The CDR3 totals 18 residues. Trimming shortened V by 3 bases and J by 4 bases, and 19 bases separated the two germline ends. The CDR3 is CASSFGLWGGEGANVLTF. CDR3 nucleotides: TGTGCCAGCAGTTTTGGTCTCTGGGGGGGCGAGGGGGCCAACGTCCTGACTTTC.

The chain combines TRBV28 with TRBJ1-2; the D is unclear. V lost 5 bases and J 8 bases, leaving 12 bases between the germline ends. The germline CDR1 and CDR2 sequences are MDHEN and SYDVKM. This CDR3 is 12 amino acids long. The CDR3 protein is CASSPRFSGYTF. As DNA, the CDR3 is TGTGCCAGCAGTCCCCGGTTCTCCGGCTACACCTTC.

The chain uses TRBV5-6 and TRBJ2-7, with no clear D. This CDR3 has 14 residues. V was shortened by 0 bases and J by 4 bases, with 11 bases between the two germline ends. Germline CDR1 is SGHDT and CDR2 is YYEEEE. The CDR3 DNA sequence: TGTGCCAGCAGCTTGGCCAAGTGGGGTTACGAGCAGTACTTC. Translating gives CASSLAKWGYEQYF.

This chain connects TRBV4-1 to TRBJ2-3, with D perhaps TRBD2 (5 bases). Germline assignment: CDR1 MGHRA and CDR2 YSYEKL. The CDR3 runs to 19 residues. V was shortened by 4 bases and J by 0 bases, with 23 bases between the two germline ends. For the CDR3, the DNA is TGCGCCAGCAGCCGAAAGACCACGCCTGGACTGACTAGCACAGATACGCAGTATTTT. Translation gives CASSRKTTPGLTSTDTQYF.

In nucleotides, the CDR3 is TGCAGTGCCCCTGGACTAGCGGGACTAATGAATGAGCAGTACTTC. Protein: CSAPGLAGLMNEQYF. This chain uses TRBV20-1 with TRBJ2-7; 12 nucleotides line up with TRBD2. The germline V gene encodes CDR1 DFQATT and CDR2 SNEGSKA (reference sequence). The CDR3 sequence is 15 residues long. V lost 6 bases to trimming and J lost 7 bases; unmatched junction nucleotides: 13.

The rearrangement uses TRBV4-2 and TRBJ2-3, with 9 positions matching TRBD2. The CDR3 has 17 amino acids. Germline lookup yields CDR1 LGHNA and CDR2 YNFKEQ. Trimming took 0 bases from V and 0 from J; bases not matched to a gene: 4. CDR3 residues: CASSQEVAGVSTDTQYF. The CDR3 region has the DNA TGTGCCAGCAGCCAAGAGGTAGCGGGAGTCAGCACAGATACGCAGTATTTT.

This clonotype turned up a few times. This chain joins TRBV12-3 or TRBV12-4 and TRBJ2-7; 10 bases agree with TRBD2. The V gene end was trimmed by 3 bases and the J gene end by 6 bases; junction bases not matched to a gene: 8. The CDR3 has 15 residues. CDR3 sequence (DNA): TGTGCCAGCAGTTTGGCCCTAGCGGGAGTGGGCGAGCAGTACTTC. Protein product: CASSLALAGVGEQYF.

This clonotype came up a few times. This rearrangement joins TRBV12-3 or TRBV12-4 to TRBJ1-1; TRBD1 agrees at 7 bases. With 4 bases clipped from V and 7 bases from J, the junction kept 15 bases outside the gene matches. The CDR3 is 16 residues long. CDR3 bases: TGTGCCAGCAGTTCAACCACCTTCTCGACAGGGAGTGAAGCTTTCTTT. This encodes CASSSTTFSTGSEAFF.

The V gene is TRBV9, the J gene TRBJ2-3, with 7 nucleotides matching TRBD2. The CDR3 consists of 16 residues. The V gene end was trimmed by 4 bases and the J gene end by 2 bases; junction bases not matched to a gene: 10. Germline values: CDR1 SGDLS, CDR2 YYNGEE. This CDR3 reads CASSPMTGTNTDTQYF. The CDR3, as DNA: TGTGCCAGCAGCCCTATGACCGGGACTAACACAGATACGCAGTATTTT.

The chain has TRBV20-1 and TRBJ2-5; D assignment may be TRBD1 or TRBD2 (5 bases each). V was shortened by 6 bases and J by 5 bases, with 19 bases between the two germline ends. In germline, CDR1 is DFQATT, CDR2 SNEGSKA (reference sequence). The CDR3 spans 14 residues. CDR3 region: CSAGPIPRGETQYF. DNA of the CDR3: TGCAGTGCCGGCCCAATTCCGAGGGGTGAGACCCAGTACTTC.

CDR3 protein: CASSEGASGATDTQYF. DNA of the CDR3: TGTGCCAGCAGTGAAGGAGCGAGCGGGGCAACAGATACGCAGTATTTT. The chain links TRBV2 to TRBJ2-3; 7 positions match TRBD2. Germline V gene data show CDR1 as SNHLY and CDR2 as FYNNEI. Unmatched junction bases numbered 7, after V lost 1 base and J lost 3 bases. This CDR3 is 16 amino acids long.

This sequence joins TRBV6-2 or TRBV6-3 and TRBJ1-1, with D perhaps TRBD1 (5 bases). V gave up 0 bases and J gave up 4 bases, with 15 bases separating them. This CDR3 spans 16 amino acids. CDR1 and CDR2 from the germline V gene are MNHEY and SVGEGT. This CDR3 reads CASSYSKGRPGTEAFF. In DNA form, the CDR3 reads TGTGCCAGCAGTTACTCGAAGGGACGGCCGGGCACTGAAGCTTTCTTT.

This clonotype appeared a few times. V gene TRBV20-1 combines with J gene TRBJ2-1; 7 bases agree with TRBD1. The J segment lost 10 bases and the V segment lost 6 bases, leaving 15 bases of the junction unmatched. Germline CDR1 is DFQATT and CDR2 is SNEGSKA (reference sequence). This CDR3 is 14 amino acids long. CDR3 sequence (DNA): TGCAGTGCGATTCCTTATTATACAGGGGTCGAGCAGTTCTTC. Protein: CSAIPYYTGVEQFF.

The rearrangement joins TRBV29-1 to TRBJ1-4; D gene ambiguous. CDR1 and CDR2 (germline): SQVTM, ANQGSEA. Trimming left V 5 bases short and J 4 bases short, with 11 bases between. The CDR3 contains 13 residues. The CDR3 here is CSVTVRVNEKLFF. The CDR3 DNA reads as TGCAGCGTTACAGTGAGGGTTAATGAAAAACTGTTTTTT.

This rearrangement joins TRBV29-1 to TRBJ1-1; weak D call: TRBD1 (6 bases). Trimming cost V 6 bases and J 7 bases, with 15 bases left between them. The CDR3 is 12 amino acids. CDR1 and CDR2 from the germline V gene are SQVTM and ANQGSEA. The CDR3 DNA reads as TGCAGCGTCCGAAGGGACAAAAGTGAAGCTTTCTTT. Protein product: CSVRRDKSEAFF.

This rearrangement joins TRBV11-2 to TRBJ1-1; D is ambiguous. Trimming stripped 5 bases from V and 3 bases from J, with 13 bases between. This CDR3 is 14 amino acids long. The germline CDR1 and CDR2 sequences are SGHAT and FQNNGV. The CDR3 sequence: CASSQAIRYTEAFF. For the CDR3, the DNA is TGTGCCAGCAGCCAAGCCATCCGTTACACTGAAGCTTTCTTT. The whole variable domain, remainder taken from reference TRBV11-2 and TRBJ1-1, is EAGVAQSPRYKIIEKRQSVAFWCNPISGHATLYWYQQILGQGPKLLIQFQNNGVVDDSQLPKDRFSAERLKGVDSTLKIQPAKLEDSAVYLCASSQAIRYTEAFFGQGTRLTVV.

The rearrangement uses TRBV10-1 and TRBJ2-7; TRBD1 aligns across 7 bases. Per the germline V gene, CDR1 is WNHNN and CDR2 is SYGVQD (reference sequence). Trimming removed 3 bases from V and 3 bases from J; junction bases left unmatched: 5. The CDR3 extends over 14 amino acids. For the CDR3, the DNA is TGCGCCAGCAGTGAAAAACGGGACAGCTACGAGCAGTACTTC. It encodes CASSEKRDSYEQYF.

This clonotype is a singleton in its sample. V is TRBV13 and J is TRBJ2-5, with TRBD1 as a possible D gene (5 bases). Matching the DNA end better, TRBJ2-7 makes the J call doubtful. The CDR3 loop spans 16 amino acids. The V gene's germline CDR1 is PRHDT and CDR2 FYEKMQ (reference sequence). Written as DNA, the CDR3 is TGTGCCAGCAGCAACCGACAGAGAGTAACCGACTACGAGCAGTACTTC. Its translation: CASSNRQRVTDYEQYF.

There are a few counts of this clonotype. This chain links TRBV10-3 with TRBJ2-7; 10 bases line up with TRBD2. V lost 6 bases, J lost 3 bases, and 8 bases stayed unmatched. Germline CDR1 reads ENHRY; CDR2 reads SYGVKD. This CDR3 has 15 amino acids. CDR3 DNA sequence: TGTGCCATCAGCTTCGGGACTAGCGCCTACTACGAGCAGTACTTC. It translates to CAISFGTSAYYEQYF.

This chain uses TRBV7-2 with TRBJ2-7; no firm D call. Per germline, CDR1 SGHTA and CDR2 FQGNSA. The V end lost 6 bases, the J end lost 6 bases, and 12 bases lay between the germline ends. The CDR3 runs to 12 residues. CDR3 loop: CASSRTTIEQYF. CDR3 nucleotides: TGTGCCAGCAGTAGGACCACAATCGAGCAGTACTTC.

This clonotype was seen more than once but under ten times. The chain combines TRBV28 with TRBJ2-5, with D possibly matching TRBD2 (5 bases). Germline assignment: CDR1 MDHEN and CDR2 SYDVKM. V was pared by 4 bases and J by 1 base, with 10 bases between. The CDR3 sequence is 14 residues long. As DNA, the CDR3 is TGTGCCAGCAGTTCCCTCGGGGTCCAAGAGACCCAGTACTTC. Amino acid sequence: CASSSLGVQETQYF.

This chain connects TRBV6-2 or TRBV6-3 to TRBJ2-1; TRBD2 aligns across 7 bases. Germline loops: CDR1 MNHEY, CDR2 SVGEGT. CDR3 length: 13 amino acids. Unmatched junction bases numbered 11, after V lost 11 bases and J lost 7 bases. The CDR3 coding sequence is TGTGCCTGTCGGGAGGTTGGGGCAAATGAGCAGTTCTTC. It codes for CACREVGANEQFF.

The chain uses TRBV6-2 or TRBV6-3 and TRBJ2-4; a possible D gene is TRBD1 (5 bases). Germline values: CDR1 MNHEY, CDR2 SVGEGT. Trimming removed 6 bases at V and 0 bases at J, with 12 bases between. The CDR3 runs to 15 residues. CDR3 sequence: CASSTGTLAKNIQYF. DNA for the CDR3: TGTGCCAGCAGCACAGGAACCCTAGCCAAAAACATTCAGTACTTC.

CDR3 DNA: TGCAGCGTCCACCGGGCCCTCCCTCTGGGTGAAGCTTTCTTT. As protein: CSVHRALPLGEAFF. The gene calls are TRBV29-1 and TRBJ1-1; D unclear. Germline CDR1 and CDR2: SQVTM and ANQGSEA. Trimming left V 6 bases short and J 7 bases short, with 21 bases between. The CDR3 is made up of 14 amino acids.

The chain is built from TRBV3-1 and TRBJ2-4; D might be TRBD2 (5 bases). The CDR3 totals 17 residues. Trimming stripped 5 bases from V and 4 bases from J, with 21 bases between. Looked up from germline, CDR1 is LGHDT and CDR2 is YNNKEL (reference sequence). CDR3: CASSSSGSAGLKNIQYF. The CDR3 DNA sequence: TGTGCCAGCAGCTCCTCGGGTAGCGCCGGACTTAAAAACATTCAGTACTTC.